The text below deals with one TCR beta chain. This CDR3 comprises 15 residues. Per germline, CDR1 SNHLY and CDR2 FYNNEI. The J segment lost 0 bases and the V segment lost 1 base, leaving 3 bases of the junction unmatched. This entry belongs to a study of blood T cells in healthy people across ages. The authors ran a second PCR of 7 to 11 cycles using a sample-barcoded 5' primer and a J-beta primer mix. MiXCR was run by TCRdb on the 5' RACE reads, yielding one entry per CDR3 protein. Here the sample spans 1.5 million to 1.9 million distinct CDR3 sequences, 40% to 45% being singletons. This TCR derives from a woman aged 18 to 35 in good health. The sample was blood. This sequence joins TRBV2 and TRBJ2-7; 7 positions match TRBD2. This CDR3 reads CASSEVGTISYEQYF. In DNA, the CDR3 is TGTGCCAGCAGTGAAGTCGGGACTATCTCCTACGAGCAGTACTTC.